This record looks at one T cell receptor (beta chain) sequence and its context. Antigen unknown. This specimen belongs to a study of cytomegalovirus exposure and HLA in healthy donors. The overall study: Caucasian-associated ancestry cluster membership applied to 75% to 85% of 398 genotyped donors.

Germline V gives CDR1 SGHVS, CDR2 FQNEAQ. This CDR3 region has 16 residues. Trimming took off 5 bases at V and 1 base at J, with 15 bases between the two ends. The PCR ran on 60 Vbeta and 13 Jbeta primers. Sequenced by immunoSEQ multiplex PCR; TCRdb stores in-frame clones only, minus some. Of 150,000 to 200,000 clones in the sample, approximately 71% were seen once. Overall study findings and caveats: The study reported that TCR beta sequences accurately predicted HLA-A and HLA-B alleles in most subjects. Prior analysis indicated that the majority of TCR beta V segments exhibited productivity approximately 87% or approximately 30% of the time.

This TCR derives from a girl aged 10-17 years in good health and CMV-seronegative. The V gene is TRBV7-8, the J gene TRBJ2-4; D possibly corresponds to TRBD2 (7 bases). The material sequenced was PBMCs. CDR3 loop: CASSLTGRVAKNIQYF. CDR3 nucleotides: TGTGCCAGCAGCCTCACAGGGAGGGTGGCCAAAAACATTCAGTACTTC.